The 27 T cell receptor beta chains given below trace back to one sample, sequenced in a study of T cell responses to AZD1222 COVID-19 vaccine. Assay used: immunoSEQ multiplex PCR; TCRdb lists only in-frame clones, some missing. Of more than 95,000 clones listed, about 94% are singletons. The specimen was peripheral blood, collected on day 0 of AZD1222 vaccination. The receptors were gathered from an adult in good health.

CDR3 bases: TGTGCCAGCAGTCCACAGTGGCGGGGGTCTGAAGCTTTCTTT. This sequence encodes CASSPQWRGSEAFF. V usage is TRBV6-5 and J usage is TRBJ1-1, with D tentatively TRBD1 (5 bases). The germline V gene encodes CDR1 MNHEY and CDR2 SVGAGI. The CDR3 sequence is 14 residues long. The V and J ends lost 5 bases and 6 bases respectively, with 16 bases between them.

The chain joins TRBV7-9 to TRBJ2-7; possibly TRBD2 for D (5 bases). CDR3 length: 13 residues. Germline V gives CDR1 SEHNR, CDR2 FQNEAQ (reference sequence). With 0 bases removed from V and 7 bases from J, the gap between germline ends came to 10 bases. CDR3 DNA sequence: TGTGCCAGCAGCTTAGCGGGCCCGGGAGAGCAGTACTTC. Protein sequence: CASSLAGPGEQYF.

The chain employs TRBV18 and TRBJ2-2, with D hard to call. Germline CDR1 reads KGHSH; CDR2 reads LQKENI. The V and J ends lost 1 base and 4 bases respectively, with 13 bases between them. This CDR3 is built from 16 residues. This CDR3 is CASSPLELWSTGELFF. In DNA, the CDR3 is TGTGCCAGCTCACCACTGGAACTATGGTCCACCGGGGAGCTGTTTTTT.

The chain combines TRBV3-1 (or the pseudogene TRBV3-2) with TRBJ2-7; D is undetermined. CDR3 length equals 14 residues. Per the germline V gene, CDR1 is LGHDT and CDR2 is YNNKEL (reference sequence). Deletions cut 2 bases from V and 9 bases from J, with 17 bases between. CDR3 DNA sequence: TGTGCCAGCAGCCAACTGGCCAACCCCTCGCCGCAGTACTTC. Protein product: CASSQLANPSPQYF.

The chain couples TRBV10-1 to TRBJ2-5; no clear D gene. This CDR3 is 14 amino acids long. The V gene lost 3 bases and the J gene lost 3 bases, with 11 bases spanning the gap. Germline CDR1 WNHNN, CDR2 SYGVQD (reference sequence). The CDR3 loop reads CASSDGYSKETQYF. The CDR3 DNA follows: TGCGCCAGCAGTGATGGCTATTCCAAAGAGACCCAGTACTTC.

This clone was detected only once. The J gene is TRBJ2-3, the V gene TRBV7-2; 9 bases agree with TRBD1. The CDR3 runs to 13 residues. The germline V gene encodes CDR1 SGHTA and CDR2 FQGNSA. Trimming removed 10 bases from V and 3 bases from J; junction bases left unmatched: 5. This chain's CDR3 is CATGTGQTDTQYF. Here the CDR3 DNA reads TGTGCCACGGGGACAGGGCAAACAGATACGCAGTATTTT.

The chain links TRBV7-9 to TRBJ2-2; 7 positions agree with TRBD2. V trimming: 4 bases; J trimming: 6 bases; junction bases outside the gene matches: 8. This CDR3 spans 15 amino acids. The germline gives CDR1 SEHNR, CDR2 FQNEAQ (reference sequence). The CDR3 nucleotides are TGTGCCAGCAGCTCCGCCGTGGGAGGGGCCGGGGAGCTGTTTTTT. Residues: CASSSAVGGAGELFF.

This sequence joins TRBV4-1 and TRBJ1-3; D gene ambiguous. Germline V gene data show CDR1 as MGHRA and CDR2 as YSYEKL. V was cut by 0 bases and J by 8 bases, with 11 bases left in between. The CDR3 runs 14 residues. CDR3 amino acids: CASSQDIGFYTIYF. The CDR3 region has the DNA TGCGCCAGCAGCCAAGATATTGGATTCTACACCATATATTTT.

The CDR3, as DNA: TGCGCCAGCAGCTTGCTTCGCCTCACCGGGGAGCTGTTTTTT. Amino acid sequence: CASSLLRLTGELFF. This chain connects TRBV5-1 to TRBJ2-2, with no clear D. Germline-derived CDR1 and CDR2 are SGHRS and YFSETQ. V lost 1 base and J lost 4, with 8 bases in between. The length of the CDR3 is 14 residues.

The V call is TRBV25-1, the J call TRBJ1-2; TRBD1 might be the D (6 bases). Trimming shortened V by 2 bases and J by 8 bases, and 21 bases separated the two germline ends. The CDR3 consists of 16 residues. Germline V lookup: CDR1 MGHDK, CDR2 SYGVNS. The CDR3 DNA sequence: TGTGCCAGCAGTGAAGTCGGGTCAGGGGAATACGGAGGCTACACCTTC. It specifies CASSEVGSGEYGGYTF.

This clone was observed once. The rearrangement joins TRBV9 to TRBJ1-2; D remains ambiguous. V lost 5 bases, J lost 0 bases, and 14 bases lay in between. This CDR3 is 15 amino acids long. From germline, CDR1 is SGDLS and CDR2 YYNGEE. CDR3 sequence: CASSAGGGTNYGYTF. The CDR3 DNA is TGTGCCAGCAGTGCAGGTGGCGGCACTAACTATGGCTACACCTTC.

The rearrangement joins TRBV10-3 to TRBJ2-3; D perhaps matches TRBD2 (5 bases). From germline, CDR1 is ENHRY and CDR2 SYGVKD. The V and J ends lost 10 bases and 4 bases respectively, with 12 bases between them. The CDR3 runs 12 residues. CDR3 sequence: CATQRKADTQYF. The DNA of the CDR3 is TGTGCCACCCAGCGGAAAGCAGATACGCAGTATTTT.

The chain employs TRBV9 and TRBJ2-3; the D is unclear. Germline CDR1 and CDR2: SGDLS and YYNGEE. The CDR3 is made up of 14 amino acids. Trimming left V 3 bases short and J 0 bases short, with 8 bases between. Written as DNA, the CDR3 is TGTGCCAGCAGCGGAGCACCTAGCACAGATACGCAGTATTTT. As protein: CASSGAPSTDTQYF.

The chain recombines TRBV6-1 with TRBJ1-5; tentative D call: TRBD1 (5 bases). Trimming took off 2 bases at V and 1 base at J, with 21 bases between the two ends. This CDR3 has 19 residues. The germline gives CDR1 MNHNS, CDR2 SASEGT. CDR3 residues: CASSERGLRQNLSNQPQHF. CDR3 sequence (DNA): TGTGCCAGCAGTGAAAGGGGACTTAGACAGAACCTGAGCAATCAGCCCCAGCATTTT.

The gene calls are TRBV28 and TRBJ1-4, with a weak D call TRBD1 (5 bases). Between the trimmed V and J ends, which lost 3 bases and 0 bases, there was a span of 14 bases. CDR1 and CDR2 (germline): MDHEN, SYDVKM. This CDR3 is 17 amino acids long. CDR3 loop: CASSLGGLGPTNEKLFF. The CDR3 DNA reads as TGTGCCAGCAGTTTGGGGGGGTTGGGGCCAACTAATGAAAAACTGTTTTTT.

J is TRBJ2-2 and V is TRBV4-3; TRBD1 or TRBD2 may be the D gene (6 bases each). The ends were cut back, 0 bases at V and 6 bases at J, with 11 bases in the middle. Germline V gives CDR1 LGHNA, CDR2 YSLEER. The CDR3 totals 15 residues. The CDR3 region is CASSQEPGEAGELFF. DNA for the CDR3: TGCGCCAGCAGCCAAGAGCCAGGGGAGGCCGGGGAGCTGTTTTTT.

The rearrangement joins TRBV7-9 to TRBJ2-1; 10 nucleotides match TRBD2. Germline V lookup: CDR1 SEHNR, CDR2 FQNEAQ (reference sequence). V was clipped by 5 bases and J by 15 bases; unmatched bases: 7. The CDR3 contains 12 residues. DNA of the CDR3: TGTGCCAGCAGCCCAAGCGGGAGGGATCCGTTCTTC. Translated, it gives CASSPSGRDPFF.

The chain is built from TRBV6-5 and TRBJ1-5; weak D call: TRBD1 (6 bases). CDR1 and CDR2 (germline): MNHEY, SVGAGI. The CDR3 sequence is 13 residues long. Trimming left V 5 bases short and J 7 bases short, with 12 bases between. The DNA of the CDR3 is TGTGCCAGCAGTAGGACAGTCCGACAGCCCCAGCATTTT. This codes for CASSRTVRQPQHF.

The gene calls are TRBV11-3 and TRBJ2-1; D gene unclear. Trimming stripped 5 bases from V and 6 bases from J, with 5 bases between. Germline values: CDR1 SGHNT, CDR2 YENEEA. The CDR3 is made up of 11 amino acids. This CDR3 is CASSRLNEQFF. The CDR3, as DNA: TGTGCCAGCAGCCGCCTCAATGAGCAGTTCTTC.

The gene calls are TRBV11-2 and TRBJ2-1, with 15 bases aligning to TRBD2. From germline, CDR1 is SGHAT and CDR2 FQNNGV. This CDR3 has 16 residues. The V gene end was trimmed by 6 bases and the J gene end by 7 bases; junction bases not matched to a gene: 7. CDR3 loop: CASRGLAGGRGNEQFF. In DNA form, the CDR3 reads TGTGCCAGCAGGGGACTAGCGGGAGGCCGGGGGAATGAGCAGTTCTTC.

This chain links TRBV24-1 with TRBJ1-3; no clear D. CDR3 length equals 11 residues. Deletions cut 5 bases from V and 8 bases from J, with 6 bases between. Germline V gives CDR1 KGHDR, CDR2 SFDVKD. The CDR3 is CATSVEDTIYF. For the CDR3, the DNA is TGTGCCACCAGTGTTGAGGACACCATATATTTT.

This chain uses TRBV5-1 with TRBJ2-7; D possibly uses TRBD1 or TRBD2 (6 bases each). V was cut by 6 bases and J by 3 bases, with 19 bases left in between. The germline V gene encodes CDR1 SGHRS and CDR2 YFSETQ. The CDR3 runs to 15 residues. The CDR3 DNA reads TGCGCCAGCACCACTAGCACCGGAGGGGGCTACGAGCAGTACTTC. The encoded protein is CASTTSTGGGYEQYF.

This chain links TRBV28 with TRBJ1-3; tentatively, D is TRBD1 (5 bases). Germline V lookup: CDR1 MDHEN, CDR2 SYDVKM. The CDR3 totals 16 residues. V was cut by 7 bases and J by 2 bases, with 18 bases left in between. For the CDR3, the DNA is TGTGCCAGCACCATCGGGGCGGGCCACCCTGGAAACACCATATATTTT. It is translated as CASTIGAGHPGNTIYF.

The chain links TRBV4-1 to TRBJ2-2; D not resolved. Germline V gene lookup returns CDR1 MGHRA and CDR2 YSYEKL. V lost 1 base to trimming and J lost 7 bases, with 16 bases between them. The CDR3 is 16 amino acids. This chain's CDR3 is CASSQGAARRNGELFF. CDR3 coding DNA: TGCGCCAGCAGCCAAGGGGCGGCGCGCCGAAACGGGGAGCTGTTTTTT.

The V and J genes are TRBV19 and TRBJ2-7; 7 bases line up with TRBD1. Trimming removed 4 bases from V and 3 bases from J; junction bases left unmatched: 12. Germline V gives CDR1 LNHDA, CDR2 SQIVND (reference sequence). The CDR3 runs to 16 residues. CDR3 coding DNA: TGTGCCAGTAGTACCCAAAAGGGGGCTATGATCTACGAGCAGTACTTC. Its translation: CASSTQKGAMIYEQYF.

J is TRBJ1-2 and V is TRBV2; D unclear. The CDR3 is 13 amino acids. The V end lost 4 bases, the J end lost 0 bases, and 6 bases lay between the germline ends. Germline CDR1 and CDR2: SNHLY and FYNNEI. CDR3 nucleotides: TGTGCCAGCAGTGGTTCAGCTAACTATGGCTACACCTTC. Translating gives CASSGSANYGYTF.

The chain is built from TRBV6-5 and TRBJ1-1; D is uncertain. Per the germline V gene, CDR1 is MNHEY and CDR2 is SVGAGI. Trimming took 6 bases from V and 0 from J, leaving 5 bases between them. The CDR3 length is 12 residues. CDR3 residues: CASSVMNTEAFF. The DNA for the CDR3 is TGTGCCAGCAGCGTTATGAACACTGAAGCTTTCTTT.